The rows below give T cell receptor beta chains drawn from one sample of a study of shared clonotypes between healthy human individuals. Produced via immunoSEQ multiplex PCR; TCRdb's table is partial and in-frame only. This sample has about 87,000 clones, with more than 45% found just once. Specimen: PBMCs. These receptors were collected from a woman aged 35 to 49 in good health. Some clones in this sample may be carry-over from other donors' samples. The CDR3 runs from the conserved cysteine through the conserved F or W. Each record gives: D gene, V gene, clone size, J gene, CDR3 DNA, CDR3 protein. A D gene is named only where the DNA matches it firmly. The listing skips clone size in some rows; elsewhere it reads once, few, many or a size class.

.,TRBV30,many,TRBJ2-5,TGTGCCTGGAGTGTACTCGGCGACGGTGGGGCCCAGTACTTC,CAWSVLGDGGAQYF
.,TRBV6-1,.,TRBJ2-7,TGTGCCAGCAGCCCCCCTACTTCGGGGCAGTACTTC,CASSPPTSGQYF
.,TRBV5-4,few,TRBJ1-3,TGTGCCAGCAGCTTGCCGGGGTTTGGAAACACCATATATTTT,CASSLPGFGNTIYF
TRBD2,TRBV7-8,many,TRBJ2-7,TGTGCCAGCAGCTTAGAGGGTCTAGCGGGCTCCCGCGAGCAGTACTTC,CASSLEGLAGSREQYF
TRBD2,TRBV5-1,.,TRBJ2-3,TGCGCCAGCAGCACCGGGACTAGCGGGGGCTCAGATACGCAGTATTTT,CASSTGTSGGSDTQYF
.,TRBV30,many,TRBJ2-7,TGTGCCTGGAGTGAGCGGATTTCAGACAAGCAGTACTTC,CAWSERISDKQYF
.,TRBV11-3,many,TRBJ2-2,TGTGCCAGCAGCTTAGATCGTGGCACCGGGGAGCTGTTTTTT,CASSLDRGTGELFF
.,TRBV29-1,.,TRBJ1-1,TGCAGCGTTGGAGGTGGGCCGAACACTGAAGCTTTCTTT,CSVGGGPNTEAFF
TRBD1,TRBV5-1,many,TRBJ1-2,TGCGCCAGCAGCTTGGAGGGGACAGGGGGCACATCATATGGCTACACCTTC,CASSLEGTGGTSYGYTF
TRBD2,TRBV25-1,many,TRBJ2-1,TGTGCCAGCAGTGAATCCGGGACTAGCGGGATGAATGAGCAGTTCTTC,CASSESGTSGMNEQFF
.,TRBV6-6,.,TRBJ2-7,TGTGCCAGCAGTTACGTACGGGCCTACGAGCAGTACTTC,CASSYVRAYEQYF
TRBD2,TRBV18,many,TRBJ2-7,TGTGCCAGCTCACCACGGAGCGGGATCTACGAGCAGTACTTC,CASSPRSGIYEQYF
TRBD1,TRBV7-2,many,TRBJ2-7,TGTGCCAGCAGCATCCGGGACAGTATGTCCTACGAGCAGTACTTC,CASSIRDSMSYEQYF
.,TRBV28,many,TRBJ1-5,TGTGCCAGCAGTCTAGGACTTCTGCCCCAGCATTTT,CASSLGLLPQHF
TRBD1,TRBV5-5,few,TRBJ2-7,TGTGCCAGCAGCTTGATGTACAGGGGATACACCTACGAGCAGTACTTC,CASSLMYRGYTYEQYF
TRBD1,TRBV6-5,.,TRBJ1-5,TGTGCCAGCAGCACAGGGGCGGGCAATCAGCCCCAGCATTTT,CASSTGAGNQPQHF
.,TRBV7-9,few,TRBJ1-1,TGTGCCAGCAGCTCCCACACGGCAGCCGAAGCTTTCTTT,CASSSHTAAEAFF
.,TRBV28,.,TRBJ2-5,TGTGCCAGCAGTTTATTGGGGGACGGCGACCAAGAGACCCAGCACTTC,CASSLLGDGDQETQHF
.,TRBV2,few,TRBJ1-2,TGTGCCAGCACTCTAATCTATGGCTACACCTTC,CASTLIYGYTF
TRBD2,TRBV5-1,.,TRBJ2-2,TGCGCCAGCAGCTTGGTCTTAGGCGGGGGCACCGGGGAGCTGTTTTTT,CASSLVLGGGTGELFF
.,TRBV5-4,.,TRBJ2-3,TGTGCCAGCAGCTTGGCCGAGTATCGAGGTACGCAGTATTTT,CASSLAEYRGTQYF
.,TRBV18,.,TRBJ1-5,TGTGCCAGCTCCCTCGGGACTGGAAGCAATCAGCCCCAGCATTTT,CASSLGTGSNQPQHF
.,TRBV6-6,.,TRBJ1-2,TGTGCCATCACCCGGGACGGGTATGGCTACACCTTC,CAITRDGYGYTF
.,TRBV14,few,TRBJ2-7,TGTGCCAGCAGCCAGCAGGGATATCTTTACGAGCAGTACTTC,CASSQQGYLYEQYF
.,TRBV7-9,once,TRBJ2-1,TGCGCCAGCAGTGTATCAGGGGAGCAGTTCTTC,CASSVSGEQFF
TRBD2,TRBV4-1,.,TRBJ2-7,TGCGCCAGCAGCCAGGGACTAGCTGAAAACTCCTACGAGCAGCACTTC,CASSQGLAENSYEQHF
.,TRBV5-1,many,TRBJ2-1,TGCGCCAGCAACTACTTGGGAGACAGTCAAGGCTACAATGAGCAGTTCTTC,CASNYLGDSQGYNEQFF
.,TRBV27,.,TRBJ1-5,TGTGCCAGCACTCATGTCGACCAGCCCCAGCATTTT,CASTHVDQPQHF
TRBD1,TRBV15,few,TRBJ2-7,TGTGCCACCGGCAGGAGACAGGGCGCTCCCTACGAGCAGTACTTC,CATGRRQGAPYEQYF
.,TRBV28,.,TRBJ2-5,TGTGCCAGCAGCTTGGGGGTGTGGCCAGAGACCCAGTACTTC,CASSLGVWPETQYF
TRBD2,TRBV7-8,.,TRBJ2-1,TGTGCCAGCAGCTTAGGGACTAGCGGGGTCAAAGAGCAGTTCTTC,CASSLGTSGVKEQFF
.,TRBV11-2,.,TRBJ2-5,TGTGCCAGCAGCCAAGGCCCCCGAGAAAGGGAGTACTTC,CASSQGPREREYF
TRBD2,TRBV28,few,TRBJ2-4,TGTGCCAGCACCCAGCTCGGTTGGGGGGGCATTCAGTACTTC,CASTQLGWGGIQYF
.,TRBV7-2,few,TRBJ1-5,TGTGCCAGCAGCTTAGTAGACCGATGGGATCAGCCCCAGCATTTT,CASSLVDRWDQPQHF
TRBD2,TRBV7-2,few,TRBJ2-7,TGTGCCAGCAGCTTGAACCCGGGGGGGCAGTACTTC,CASSLNPGGQYF
TRBD1,TRBV5-4,many,TRBJ2-7,TGTGCCAGCAGCCTGACAGGGACCTACGAGCAGTACTTC,CASSLTGTYEQYF
TRBD1,TRBV5-1,.,TRBJ1-2,TGCGCCAGCAGCGGGGGGGACAGCGATGGCTACACCTTC,CASSGGDSDGYTF
.,TRBV7-3,.,TRBJ2-2,TGTGCCAGCAGCTTAGAGCGGTTCACCGGGGAGCTGTTTTTT,CASSLERFTGELFF
TRBD1,TRBV29-1,.,TRBJ2-7,TGCAGCGGTGGACAGGGGGCCGACGAGCAGTACTTC,CSGGQGADEQYF
.,TRBV27,many,TRBJ2-7,TGTGCCAGCAGCGAGGACAATTCCTACGAGCAGTACTTC,CASSEDNSYEQYF
TRBD2,TRBV13,.,TRBJ2-3,TGTGCCAGCAGTTCACAGCGGGAGACAGATACGCAGTATTTT,CASSSQRETDTQYF
.,TRBV7-9,.,TRBJ2-1,TGTGCCAGCAGCTTACAGGGCGGGGCATACAATGAGCAGTTCTTC,CASSLQGGAYNEQFF
TRBD1,TRBV30,.,TRBJ1-1,TGTGCCTGGAGCGACAGGGCCCACGCTGAAGCTTTCTTT,CAWSDRAHAEAFF
.,TRBV6-4,.,TRBJ2-1,TGTGCCAGCAGTGAGGACACCTACAATGAGCAGTTCTTC,CASSEDTYNEQFF
.,TRBV10-2,.,TRBJ2-7,TGCGCCAGCCAGGACGGCGTCACCTACGAGCAGTACTTC,CASQDGVTYEQYF